These 13 T cell receptor beta chains were all obtained from the same sample, sequenced in a study of blood T cell repertoires in COVID-19. TCRdb keeps only in-frame clones here, not all; method: immunoSEQ multiplex PCR. The sample includes hundreds of thousands of clones, approximately 90% of them seen just once. The specimen sequenced was PBMCs or T cells enriched from blood (not recorded which). The receptors derive from a woman in her thirties or forties with acute COVID-19.

This clone was seen repeatedly, ten times or more. This chain joins TRBV2 and TRBJ1-5; possibly TRBD1 for D (6 bases). Looked up from germline, CDR1 is SNHLY and CDR2 is FYNNEI. The CDR3 is 16 residues long. V was clipped by 1 base and J by 7 bases, with 17 bases between them. The CDR3 sequence: CASSEEGTPHGQPQHF. DNA for the CDR3: TGTGCCAGCAGTGAAGAGGGGACACCCCACGGGCAGCCCCAGCATTTT.

V and J are TRBV9 and TRBJ2-1; 13 nucleotides match TRBD2. Trimming at V came to 4 bases and at J to 0 bases, leaving 4 bases not matched to a gene. The CDR3 totals 17 residues. Germline values: CDR1 SGDLS, CDR2 YYNGEE. The CDR3 DNA reads TGTGCCAGCAGCCCTCGGACTAGCGGGAGCTCCTACAATGAGCAGTTCTTC. The encoded protein is CASSPRTSGSSYNEQFF.

This clone is a singleton in its sample. The chain combines TRBV15 with TRBJ1-4; D not resolved. Germline CDR1 is LNHNV and CDR2 is YYDKDF (reference sequence). V gave up 6 bases and J gave up 0 bases, with 8 bases separating them. The CDR3 consists of 14 residues. The CDR3 nucleotides read TGTGCCACCAGAGAGAGAGCAACTAATGAAAAACTGTTTTTT. This codes for CATRERATNEKLFF.

This clone came up once. The CDR3 nucleotides are TGCAGCGTTGATGCGGGTAGCGGCTACACCTTC. This encodes CSVDAGSGYTF. The chain combines TRBV29-1 with TRBJ1-2; D unresolved. Deletions cut 3 bases from V and 8 bases from J, with 10 bases between. The V gene's germline CDR1 is SQVTM and CDR2 ANQGSEA. This CDR3 has 11 residues.

A few counts support this clone. DNA for the CDR3: TGTGCCAGCAGTTACCGGACTAGCGGGAGCGAGCAGTACGTC. It yields the protein CASSYRTSGSEQYV. The V call is TRBV6-2 or TRBV6-3, the J call TRBJ2-7, with 13 bases aligning to TRBD2. V trimming: 2 bases; J trimming: 6 bases; junction bases outside the gene matches: 1. The V gene's germline CDR1 is MNHEY and CDR2 SVGEGT. The CDR3 is 14 amino acids.

The chain uses TRBV2 and TRBJ1-3, with D perhaps TRBD1 (5 bases). The CDR3 is made up of 16 amino acids. The germline gives CDR1 SNHLY, CDR2 FYNNEI. With 9 bases removed from V and 0 bases from J, the gap between germline ends came to 18 bases. CDR3 in amino acids: CASTLWGGNSGNTIYF. The DNA of the CDR3 is TGTGCCAGTACCCTTTGGGGGGGAAACTCTGGAAACACCATATATTTT.

The chain couples TRBV12-3 or TRBV12-4 to TRBJ2-7, with D tentatively TRBD1 (5 bases). With 1 base removed from V and 3 bases from J, the gap between germline ends came to 7 bases. This CDR3 has 13 amino acids. The CDR3 DNA sequence: TGTGCCAGCAGTTTAGGCCAGGGCTACGAGCAGTACGTC. This translates into CASSLGQGYEQYV.

The gene calls are TRBV21-1 and TRBJ2-3; TRBD1 is the table's D call, not checked against the DNA. TRBV21-1 constitutes a pseudogene. The CDR3 loop spans 17 amino acids. The CDR3 loop reads CASTLRYPGQGTDTQYF. The CDR3 nucleotides read TGTGCCAGCACCTTGCGTTACCCGGGACAGGGCACGGATACGCAGTATTTT.

A single count supports this clone. The rearrangement joins TRBV4-1 to TRBJ2-2; the match to TRBD2 covers 7 bases. The germline gives CDR1 MGHRA, CDR2 YSYEKL. J lost 1 base, V lost 8 bases, and 10 bases had no gene match. The CDR3 extends over 16 amino acids. Written as DNA, the CDR3 is TGCGCCAGCGAACGGGGGGAACTGGGGAACACCGGGGAGCTGTTTTTT. This sequence encodes CASERGELGNTGELFF.

The chain employs TRBV5-1 and TRBJ2-5; D is undetermined. Trimming shortened V by 2 bases and J by 2 bases, and 10 bases separated the two germline ends. Germline CDR1 is SGHRS and CDR2 is YFSETQ. This CDR3 comprises 14 residues. In DNA, the CDR3 is TGCGCCAGCAGCTTCGTAACTCCTCAAGAGACCCAGTACTTC. Residues: CASSFVTPQETQYF.

The CDR3 loop is CASSASYEAFF. CDR3 nucleotide sequence: TGTGCCAGCAGCGCTAGTTACGAAGCTTTCTTT. The chain links TRBV11-2 to TRBJ1-1; D gene ambiguous. There are 11 residues in the CDR3. Trimming cost V 5 bases and J 8 bases, with 9 bases left between them. Germline CDR1 SGHAT, CDR2 FQNNGV.

This clone was detected only a few times. The CDR3 here is CASSPRTGGSYNSPLHF. Written as DNA, the CDR3 is TGTGCCAGCAGCCCTAGGACAGGGGGATCCTATAATTCACCCCTCCACTTT. The chain employs TRBV5-6 and TRBJ1-6; 10 nucleotides agree with TRBD1. The germline CDR1 and CDR2 sequences are SGHDT and YYEEEE. This CDR3 is built from 17 residues. V shed 4 bases and J 1 base; nucleotides not matched to a gene: 5.

The rearrangement links TRBV7-9 to TRBJ2-1; D not resolved. Trimming shortened V by 2 bases and J by 4 bases, and 6 bases separated the two germline ends. Germline V gene lookup returns CDR1 SEHNR and CDR2 FQNEAQ (reference sequence). This CDR3 comprises 13 residues. CDR3 coding DNA: TGTGCCAGCAGCTTAAGCAGGTACAATGAGCAGTTCTTC. Encoded protein: CASSLSRYNEQFF.